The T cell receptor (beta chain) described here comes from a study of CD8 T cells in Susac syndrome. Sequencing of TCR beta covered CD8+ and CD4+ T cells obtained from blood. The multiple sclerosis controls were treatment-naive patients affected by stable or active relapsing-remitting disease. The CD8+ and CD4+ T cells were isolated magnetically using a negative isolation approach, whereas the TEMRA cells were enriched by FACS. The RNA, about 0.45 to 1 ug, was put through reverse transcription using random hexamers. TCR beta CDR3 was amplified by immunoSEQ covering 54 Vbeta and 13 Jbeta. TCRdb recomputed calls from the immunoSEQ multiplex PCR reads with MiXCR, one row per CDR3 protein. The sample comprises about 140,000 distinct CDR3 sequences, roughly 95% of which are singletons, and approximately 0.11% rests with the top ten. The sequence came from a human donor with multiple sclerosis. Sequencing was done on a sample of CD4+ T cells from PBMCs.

The CDR3 is CASSQSARESMPEAFF. As DNA, the CDR3 is TGCGCCAGCAGTCAATCAGCCAGGGAATCTATGCCTGAAGCTTTCTTT. This chain joins TRBV23-1 and TRBJ1-1; possibly TRBD1 for D (5 bases). TRBV23-1 is an ORF; its function is uncertain. The CDR3 extends over 16 amino acids. Trimming removed 0 bases from V and 6 bases from J, with 17 bases in between.